This TCR beta chain was captured in a study of PD-1 blockade in classical Hodgkin lymphoma. Findings and caveats of the study: Newly diagnosed patients had baseline TCR diversity that was reportedly lower than that of healthy donors. Whoever responded completely had baseline diversity much like that seen in newly diagnosed patients. TCR diversity rose significantly by C4D1 in CD4+ but not CD8+ cells. Exclusion was the outcome for patients who began nivolumab under 1 year after ASCT.

On this clone: The antigen remains unidentified.

The patients all showed relapse after autologous stem cell transplantation, while their brentuximab vedotin exposure varied. The CDR3 runs to 14 residues. With 0 bases removed from V and 4 bases from J, the gap between germline ends came to 8 bases. Germline values: CDR1 SGHDT, CDR2 YYEEEE. Here immunoSEQ multiplex PCR was the method, and the copy in TCRdb shows in-frame clones only, minus some. The sample includes about 97,000 clones, around four fifths of them seen just once. The chain links TRBV5-6 to TRBJ2-1, with D unresolved. Sequences were derived from peripheral blood mononuclear cells (PBMCs), sampled at baseline. This receptor was taken from a human donor with classical Hodgkin lymphoma. CDR3 region: CASSLGRAYNEQFF. Here the CDR3 DNA reads TGTGCCAGCAGCTTGGGAAGGGCTTACAATGAGCAGTTCTTC.